Below are 30 T cell receptor beta chains sequenced from a single sample in a study of T-cell memory formation after mild COVID-19. TCRdb re-analysed the 5' RACE reads in MiXCR, keeping a single row per CDR3 protein. The sample has about half a million distinct CDR3 sequences; 15% to 20% are singletons. The sequencing sample was made of PBMCs or a T cell subset sorted from them (not recorded which). The receptors come from an adult woman who had mild COVID-19 (a few samples of this study predate the infection). Cell type and time point are not known.

The chain couples TRBV30 to TRBJ2-1; D might be TRBD2 (6 bases). Germline V gene lookup returns CDR1 GTSNPN and CDR2 SVGIG (reference sequence). Trimming stripped 2 bases from V and 6 bases from J, with 8 bases between. CDR3 size: 12 residues. Here the CDR3 reads CAWSLGLNEQFF. In DNA, the CDR3 is TGTGCCTGGAGTCTGGGACTCAATGAGCAGTTCTTC.

This clonotype was picked up a small number of times. The chain carries TRBV11-2 and TRBJ2-1, with a weak D call TRBD2 (5 bases). From germline, CDR1 is SGHAT and CDR2 FQNNGV. CDR3 length: 15 residues. V was trimmed by 1 base and J by 6 bases, leaving 13 bases between them. Here the CDR3 reads CASSLVTHRGNEQFF. The CDR3 DNA reads as TGTGCCAGCAGCTTAGTCACACATCGGGGCAATGAGCAGTTCTTC.

This clonotype was recorded a few times. This rearrangement joins TRBV6-1 to TRBJ2-7, with 8 bases lining up with TRBD1. Germline V gene data show CDR1 as MNHNS and CDR2 as SASEGT. The V segment lost 8 bases and the J segment 4 bases; nucleotides outside the gene matches: 13. The CDR3 has 15 residues. The CDR3 loop is CASAAPGQALYEQYF. The CDR3 nucleotides read TGTGCCAGCGCTGCCCCGGGACAGGCCCTATACGAGCAGTACTTC.

The genes are TRBV5-1 and TRBJ2-5; 8 nucleotides align to TRBD2. The junction had 6 bases not matched to a gene; V was cut back by 4 bases and J by 4 bases. The CDR3 has 14 residues. Germline assignment: CDR1 SGHRS and CDR2 YFSETQ. Here the CDR3 reads CASSPIAGSETQYF. DNA of the CDR3: TGCGCCAGCAGCCCCATAGCGGGGTCAGAGACCCAGTACTTC.

In its sample, this clonotype was seen a few times. The V and J genes are TRBV20-1 and TRBJ2-1, with TRBD2 matching over 10 bases. This CDR3 region has 17 residues. Unmatched junction bases numbered 15, after V lost 2 bases and J lost 8 bases. Germline V CDR1 and CDR2: DFQATT, SNEGSKA (reference sequence). CDR3 sequence (DNA): TGCAGTGCTAGAAATCGGGGCGGACTAGCGGTAAGCGATGAGCAGTTCTTC. This codes for CSARNRGGLAVSDEQFF.

This clonotype was seen a few times. V is TRBV24-1 and J is TRBJ2-1; TRBD2 agrees at 7 bases. CDR3 length: 18 amino acids. The germline gives CDR1 KGHDR, CDR2 SFDVKD. With 2 bases clipped from V and 7 bases from J, the junction kept 16 bases outside the gene matches. This chain's CDR3 is CATSDSSGIVTFPNEQFF. In nucleotides, the CDR3 is TGTGCCACCAGTGATTCGAGCGGGATTGTGACCTTCCCGAATGAGCAGTTCTTC.

This clonotype has more than one count but fewer than ten. The chain is built from TRBV4-1 and TRBJ1-2; tentatively, D is TRBD1 (5 bases). The germline V and J ends were trimmed by 3 bases and 3 bases, with 17 bases remaining between them. From germline, CDR1 is MGHRA and CDR2 YSYEKL. The CDR3 loop spans 16 amino acids. The chain's CDR3 is CASSHPRDGGYYGYTF. In DNA form, the CDR3 reads TGCGCCAGCAGCCACCCCCGGGACGGTGGATACTATGGCTACACCTTC.

Only a few counts were recorded for this clonotype. The J gene is TRBJ1-2, the V gene TRBV12-3 or TRBV12-4, with D uncertain. The CDR3 is 15 residues long. The germline V and J ends were trimmed by 5 bases and 4 bases, with 17 bases remaining between them. The CDR3: CASSNPGETGYGYTF. CDR3 nucleotide sequence: TGTGCCAGCAGTAACCCTGGGGAGACTGGCTATGGCTACACCTTC.

The chain couples TRBV7-9 to TRBJ1-2, with D possibly TRBD1 on 6 matching bases. The CDR3 length is 14 residues. Trimming cost V 5 bases and J 8 bases, with 18 bases left between them. Germline CDR1 and CDR2: SEHNR and FQNEAQ (reference sequence). DNA of the CDR3: TGTGCCAGCAGCCCCCGGACAGACACGGAGGGCTACACCTTC. Amino acid sequence: CASSPRTDTEGYTF.

This clonotype occurred many times. The gene calls are TRBV5-1 and TRBJ2-5, with TRBD1 as a possible D gene (6 bases). The length of the CDR3 is 15 residues. CDR1 SGHRS and CDR2 YFSETQ come from the germline V gene. The V and J ends lost 1 base and 5 bases respectively, with 15 bases between them. In DNA, the CDR3 is TGCGCCAGCAGCTTGAGACGAGGGGGAAGGGAGACCCAGTACTTC. Protein sequence: CASSLRRGGRETQYF.

The chain recombines TRBV20-1 with TRBJ1-2, with 9 bases identical to TRBD1. CDR3 length: 14 amino acids. J lost 7 bases, V lost 4 bases, and 10 bases had no gene match. Germline V CDR1 and CDR2: DFQATT, SNEGSKA (reference sequence). The chain's CDR3 is CSANPGTGLGGYTF. The CDR3 bases are TGCAGTGCTAACCCCGGGACAGGGCTTGGTGGCTACACCTTC.

The J gene is TRBJ2-1, the V gene TRBV7-2; either TRBD1 or TRBD2 may fit D (5 bases each). The V and J ends lost 4 bases and 13 bases respectively, with 17 bases between them. This CDR3 spans 13 amino acids. Germline V lookup: CDR1 SGHTA, CDR2 FQGNSA. CDR3 region: CASSYRTRSPQFF. Written as DNA, the CDR3 is TGTGCCAGCAGCTACAGGACTCGAAGCCCTCAGTTCTTC.

The sample holds a few counts of this clonotype. The rearrangement joins TRBV9 to TRBJ1-6; D ambiguous. Germline V CDR1 and CDR2: SGDLS, YYNGEE. The CDR3 has 15 residues. V dropped 0 bases and J dropped 4 bases, with 8 bases sitting between them. The DNA for the CDR3 is TGTGCCAGCAGCGTAGGGTCAGCTTATAATTCACCCCTCCACTTT. Amino acid sequence: CASSVGSAYNSPLHF.

The chain joins TRBV27 to TRBJ2-1; 8 bases are a match to TRBD2. Trimming took 8 bases from V and 0 from J; bases not matched to a gene: 21. CDR3 length equals 20 residues. The germline V gene has CDR1 MNHEY and CDR2 SMNVEV (reference sequence). The CDR3 DNA reads as TGTGCCAGCGGGCGTGGCTTAAGGGGCCCAGCGGGGGACTCCTACAATGAGCAGTTCTTC. This codes for CASGRGLRGPAGDSYNEQFF.

The chain uses TRBV20-1 and TRBJ2-7, with D uncertain. Trimming took 0 bases from V and 4 from J, leaving 13 bases between them. The CDR3 has 14 amino acids. Germline CDR1 DFQATT, CDR2 SNEGSKA (reference sequence). CDR3 sequence: CSARDRDALYEQYF. The CDR3 bases are TGCAGTGCTAGAGATCGCGACGCATTATACGAGCAGTACTTC.

The gene calls are TRBV25-1 and TRBJ2-3; D remains ambiguous. V lost 1 base and J 0 bases, leaving 11 bases between the germline ends. The CDR3 has 16 residues. Germline V lookup: CDR1 MGHDK, CDR2 SYGVNS. CDR3 coding DNA: TGTGCCAGCAGTGAATTCGGAAAAGGGAGCACAGATACGCAGTATTTT. This gives the protein CASSEFGKGSTDTQYF.

This clonotype came up many times. This chain uses TRBV6-4 with TRBJ2-6; 8 bases are a match to TRBD1. Germline V gives CDR1 MRHNA, CDR2 SNTAGT. The CDR3 is 16 residues long. The J segment lost 2 bases and the V segment lost 0 bases, leaving 0 bases of the junction unmatched. The CDR3 bases are TGTGCCAGCAGTGACTCGACAGGGGCTGGGGCCAACGTCCTGACTTTC. Its protein is CASSDSTGAGANVLTF.

The table lists this clonotype with a few counts. The rearrangement links TRBV4-2 to TRBJ1-1; a weak D match, TRBD1 (6 bases). V was clipped by 4 bases and J by 0 bases, with 12 bases between them. This CDR3 comprises 15 residues. CDR1 and CDR2 from the germline V gene are LGHNA and YNFKEQ. The CDR3 reads CASSLHRQVNTEAFF. DNA of the CDR3: TGTGCCAGCAGCCTACACCGACAGGTGAACACTGAAGCTTTCTTT.

This chain connects TRBV29-1 to TRBJ1-1, with D perhaps matching TRBD1 (5 bases). The CDR3 runs to 13 residues. Germline V CDR1 and CDR2: SQVTM, ANQGSEA. With 6 bases removed from V and 11 bases from J, the gap between germline ends came to 22 bases. The CDR3 region has the DNA TGCAGCGTGACAGCCGGGACTGCCGGGAGGGCTTTCTTT. This sequence encodes CSVTAGTAGRAFF.

A few counts support this clonotype. The gene calls are TRBV7-9 and TRBJ2-1, with D possibly TRBD2 on 7 matching bases. V was shortened by 7 bases and J by 2 bases, with 15 bases between the two germline ends. Germline V gene lookup returns CDR1 SEHNR and CDR2 FQNEAQ (reference sequence). There are 15 residues in the CDR3. CDR3 loop: CASKGGGLAYNEQFF. In DNA, the CDR3 is TGTGCCAGCAAGGGCGGGGGCCTCGCCTACAATGAGCAGTTCTTC. The whole variable domain, remainder taken from reference TRBV7-9 and TRBJ2-1, is DTGVSQNPRHKITKRGQNVTFRCDPISEHNRLYWYRQTLGQGPEFLTYFQNEAQLEKSRLLSDRFSAERPKGSFSTLEIQRTEQGDSAMYLCASKGGGLAYNEQFFGPGTRLTVL.

The rearrangement links TRBV3-1 to TRBJ2-5; 7 bases are shared with TRBD2. CDR3 length equals 14 residues. The germline V gene has CDR1 LGHDT and CDR2 YNNKEL (reference sequence). J lost 5 bases, V lost 4 bases, and 7 bases had no gene match. The CDR3 DNA reads as TGTGCCAGCAGCCCAGGCGGGGGTTGGGAGACCCAGTACTTC. Translation gives CASSPGGGWETQYF.

This clonotype was recorded a few times. The chain joins TRBV12-3 or TRBV12-4 to TRBJ1-2; TRBD1 matches 10 bases. V gave up 5 bases and J gave up 7 bases; unmatched junction bases: 10. This CDR3 contains 15 residues. The CDR3 here is CASSPKGQGNSGYTF. As DNA, the CDR3 is TGTGCCAGCAGTCCCAAGGGACAGGGGAATTCTGGCTACACCTTC.

V and J are TRBV27 and TRBJ1-2; D gene uncertain. Trimming took off 6 bases at V and 0 bases at J, with 17 bases between the two ends. The CDR3 has 16 amino acids. Germline lookup yields CDR1 MNHEY and CDR2 SMNVEV (reference sequence). DNA of the CDR3: TGTGCCAGCAGCTCTCGGGTGGGGATTACTAACTATGGCTACACCTTC. This codes for CASSSRVGITNYGYTF.

This clonotype occurred a few times. The chain carries TRBV7-8 and TRBJ2-1, with D tentatively TRBD2 (5 bases). Germline lookup yields CDR1 SGHVS and CDR2 FQNEAQ. The CDR3 contains 14 residues. Between the trimmed V and J ends, which lost 2 bases and 0 bases, there was a span of 5 bases. The CDR3 bases are TGTGCCAGCAGCTTAACTAGCTCCTACAATGAGCAGTTCTTC. It yields the protein CASSLTSSYNEQFF. Together with reference TRBV7-8 and TRBJ2-1, the CDR3 gives the full variable domain: GAGVSQSPRYKVAKRGQDVALRCDPISGHVSLFWYQQALGQGPEFLTYFQNEAQLDKSGLPSDRFFAERPEGSVSTLKIQRTQQEDSAVYLCASSLTSSYNEQFFGPGTRLTVL.

Turning to this clonotype: A read error may produce the germline difference seen at one junction end. The rearrangement links TRBV7-3 to TRBJ2-1, with TRBD1 identical over 8 bases. The CDR3 totals 15 residues. Germline V CDR1 and CDR2: SGHTA, FQGTGA. DNA of the CDR3: TGTGCCAGCAGCCCAACCACTCTGGACAGGGAAGCCACCCCTTTC. This translates into CASSPTTLDREATPF.

This clonotype was observed a few times. CDR3 region: CASSPDAASGMGNEQFF. In nucleotides, the CDR3 is TGCGCCAGCAGCCCGGATGCGGCTAGCGGGATGGGGAATGAGCAGTTCTTC. V is TRBV5-1 and J is TRBJ2-1; 9 bases fit TRBD2. Germline V gene lookup returns CDR1 SGHRS and CDR2 YFSETQ. The ends lost 4 bases at V and 7 bases at J; junction bases unmatched: 15. The CDR3 loop spans 17 amino acids.

This chain uses TRBV5-1 with TRBJ1-3; no clear D. Germline CDR1 and CDR2: SGHRS and YFSETQ. Trimming removed 0 bases at V and 3 bases at J, with 4 bases between. This CDR3 spans 13 amino acids. The CDR3 DNA reads as TGCGCCAGCAGCTTGGGTTTTGGAAACACCATATATTTT. Its protein is CASSLGFGNTIYF.

This clonotype was detected ten times or more. The chain uses TRBV3-1 and TRBJ2-1, with D perhaps TRBD2 (6 bases). Trimming cost V 8 bases and J 0 bases, with 11 bases left between them. The CDR3 is 14 amino acids. Germline V gene lookup returns CDR1 LGHDT and CDR2 YNNKEL (reference sequence). The CDR3: CASAGRSSYNEQFF. The DNA of the CDR3 is TGTGCCAGCGCGGGGAGGAGCTCCTACAATGAGCAGTTCTTC.

The V call is TRBV6-4, the J call TRBJ1-1, with TRBD1 matching over 10 bases. This CDR3 region has 14 residues. The J segment lost 8 bases and the V segment lost 4 bases, leaving 7 bases of the junction unmatched. The germline V gene encodes CDR1 MRHNA and CDR2 SNTAGT. The CDR3 DNA is TGTGCCAGCAGTGCCCACGGGGACAGGGGAGAAGCTTTCTTT. Its translation: CASSAHGDRGEAFF.

The V and J genes are TRBV5-1 and TRBJ2-1; TRBD2 agrees at 13 bases. CDR3 length: 15 residues. CDR1 and CDR2 (germline): SGHRS, YFSETQ. V was clipped by 4 bases and J by 8 bases; unmatched bases: 6. CDR3 DNA sequence: TGCGCCAGCAGCCACGGGACTAGCGGGACCGATGAGCAGTTCTTC. Protein: CASSHGTSGTDEQFF.